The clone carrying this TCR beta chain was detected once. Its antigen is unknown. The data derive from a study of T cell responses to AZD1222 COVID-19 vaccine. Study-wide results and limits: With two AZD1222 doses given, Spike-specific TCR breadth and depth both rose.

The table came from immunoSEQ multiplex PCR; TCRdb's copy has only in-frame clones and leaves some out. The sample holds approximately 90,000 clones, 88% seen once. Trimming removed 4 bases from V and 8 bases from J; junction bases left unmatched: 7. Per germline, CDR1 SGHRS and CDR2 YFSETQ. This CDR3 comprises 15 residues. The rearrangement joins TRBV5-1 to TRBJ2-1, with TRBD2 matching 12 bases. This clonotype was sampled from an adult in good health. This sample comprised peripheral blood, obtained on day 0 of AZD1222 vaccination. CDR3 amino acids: CASSRSLAGGDEQFF. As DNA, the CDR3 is TGCGCCAGCAGCCGGTCGCTAGCGGGAGGGGATGAGCAGTTCTTC. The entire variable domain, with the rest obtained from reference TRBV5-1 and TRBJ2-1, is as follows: KAGVTQTPRYLIKTRGQQVTLSCSPISGHRSVSWYQQTPGQGLQFLFEYFSETQRNKGNFPGRFSGRQFSNSRSEMNVSTLELGDSALYLCASSRSLAGGDEQFFGPGTRLTVL.